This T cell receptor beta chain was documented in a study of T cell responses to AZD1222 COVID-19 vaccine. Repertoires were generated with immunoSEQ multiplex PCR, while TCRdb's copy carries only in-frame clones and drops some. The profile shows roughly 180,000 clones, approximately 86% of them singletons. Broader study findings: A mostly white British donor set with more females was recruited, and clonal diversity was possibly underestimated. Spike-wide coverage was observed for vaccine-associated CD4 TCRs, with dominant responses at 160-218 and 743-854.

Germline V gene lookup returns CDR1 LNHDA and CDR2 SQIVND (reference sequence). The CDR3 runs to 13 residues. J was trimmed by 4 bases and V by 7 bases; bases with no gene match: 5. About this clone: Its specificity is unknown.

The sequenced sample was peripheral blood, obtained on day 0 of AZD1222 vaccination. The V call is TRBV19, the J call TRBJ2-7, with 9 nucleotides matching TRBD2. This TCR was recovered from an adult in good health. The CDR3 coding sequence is TGTGCCAGTAAAGCGCGGGGGGGGTACGAGCAGTACTTC. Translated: CASKARGGYEQYF.